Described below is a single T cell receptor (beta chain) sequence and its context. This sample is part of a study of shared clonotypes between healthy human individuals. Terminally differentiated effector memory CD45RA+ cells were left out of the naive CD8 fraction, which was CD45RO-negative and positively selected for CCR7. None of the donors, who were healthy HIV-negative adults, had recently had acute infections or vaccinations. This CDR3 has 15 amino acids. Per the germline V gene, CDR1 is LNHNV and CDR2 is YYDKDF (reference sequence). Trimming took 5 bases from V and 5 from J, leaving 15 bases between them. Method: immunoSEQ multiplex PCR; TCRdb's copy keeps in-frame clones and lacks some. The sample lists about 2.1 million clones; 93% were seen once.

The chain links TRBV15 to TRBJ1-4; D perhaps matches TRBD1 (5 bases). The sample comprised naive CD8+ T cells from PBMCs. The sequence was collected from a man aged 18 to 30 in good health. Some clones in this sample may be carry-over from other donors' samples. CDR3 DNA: TGTGCCACCAGCGGCGCGGGGGTTGGGAATGAAAAACTGTTTTTT. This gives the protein CATSGAGVGNEKLFF.